Listed here is a single T cell receptor beta chain. Its antigen is not known. Germline V gene data show CDR1 as SQVTM and CDR2 as ANQGSEA. This CDR3 spans 13 amino acids. The V segment lost 7 bases and the J segment 0 bases; nucleotides outside the gene matches: 5. This specimen belongs to a study of cytomegalovirus exposure and HLA in healthy donors. Points from the study as a whole: HLA-A and HLA-B allele assignments for most subjects were reportedly predicted accurately using TCR beta sequences. Available immune exposure information covered CMV serostatus only. The dataset shows that most TCR sequences were rare, while some public TCRs occurred in many donors.

The PCR contained 60 Vbeta and 13 Jbeta primers. Some clones are missing from TCRdb's copy, which holds only in-frame ones; the method was immunoSEQ multiplex PCR. Among 170,000 or so clones listed, around four fifths were seen once. Sequencing was performed on PBMCs. This sequence joins TRBV29-1 and TRBJ1-1; the match to TRBD1 covers 7 bases. The source is a girl aged 10 to 17 in good health and CMV-seropositive. Here the CDR3 reads CSGTGQLNTEAFF. The CDR3 nucleotides read TGCAGCGGGACGGGACAGTTGAACACTGAAGCTTTCTTT.